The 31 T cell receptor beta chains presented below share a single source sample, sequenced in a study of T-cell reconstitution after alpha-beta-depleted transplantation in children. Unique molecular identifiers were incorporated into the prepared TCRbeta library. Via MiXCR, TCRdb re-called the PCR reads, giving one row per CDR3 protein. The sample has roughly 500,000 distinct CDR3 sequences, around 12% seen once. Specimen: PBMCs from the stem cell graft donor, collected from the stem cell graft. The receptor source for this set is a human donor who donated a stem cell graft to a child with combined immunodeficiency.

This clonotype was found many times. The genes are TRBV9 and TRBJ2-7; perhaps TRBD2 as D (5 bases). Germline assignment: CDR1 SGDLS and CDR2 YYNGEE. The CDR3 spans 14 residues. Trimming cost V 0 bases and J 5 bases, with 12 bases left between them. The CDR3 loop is CASSVAGYGDEQYF. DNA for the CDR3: TGTGCCAGCAGCGTAGCGGGGTACGGGGACGAGCAGTACTTC.

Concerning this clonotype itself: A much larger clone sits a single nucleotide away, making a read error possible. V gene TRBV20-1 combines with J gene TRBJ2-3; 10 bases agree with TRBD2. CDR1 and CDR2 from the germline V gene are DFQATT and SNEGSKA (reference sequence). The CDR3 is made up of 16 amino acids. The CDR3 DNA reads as TGCAGTGCTAGAAAGCGGGAGGGCCGGGGCACAGTTACGCAGTATTTT. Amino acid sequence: CSARKREGRGTVTQYF.

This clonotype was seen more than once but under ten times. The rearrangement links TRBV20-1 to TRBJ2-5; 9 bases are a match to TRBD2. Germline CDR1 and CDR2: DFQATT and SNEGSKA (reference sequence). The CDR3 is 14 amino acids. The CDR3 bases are TGCAGCCAACTGGGTAGCGGGAGCGGAGAGACCCAGTACTTC. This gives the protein CSQLGSGSGETQYF.

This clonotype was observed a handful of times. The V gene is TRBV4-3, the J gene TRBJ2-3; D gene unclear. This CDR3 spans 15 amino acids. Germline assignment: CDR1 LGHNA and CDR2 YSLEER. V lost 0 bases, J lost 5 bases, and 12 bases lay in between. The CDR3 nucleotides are TGCGCCAGCAGCCAAGATGTGGCGAGGAAAGATACGCAGTATTTT. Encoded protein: CASSQDVARKDTQYF.

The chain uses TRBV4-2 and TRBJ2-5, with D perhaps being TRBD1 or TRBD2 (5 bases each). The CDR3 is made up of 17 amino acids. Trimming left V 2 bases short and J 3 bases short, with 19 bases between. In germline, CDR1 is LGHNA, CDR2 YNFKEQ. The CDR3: CASSQITGGLFKETQYF. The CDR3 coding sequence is TGTGCCAGCAGCCAAATCACAGGAGGACTGTTCAAAGAGACCCAGTACTTC.

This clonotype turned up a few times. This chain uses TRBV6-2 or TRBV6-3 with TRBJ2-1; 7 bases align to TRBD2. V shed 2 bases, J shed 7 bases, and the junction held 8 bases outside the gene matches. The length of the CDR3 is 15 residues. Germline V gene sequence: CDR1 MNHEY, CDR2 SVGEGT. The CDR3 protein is CASSYGGGGRNEQFF. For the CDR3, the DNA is TGTGCCAGCAGTTACGGTGGCGGGGGTAGGAATGAGCAGTTCTTC.

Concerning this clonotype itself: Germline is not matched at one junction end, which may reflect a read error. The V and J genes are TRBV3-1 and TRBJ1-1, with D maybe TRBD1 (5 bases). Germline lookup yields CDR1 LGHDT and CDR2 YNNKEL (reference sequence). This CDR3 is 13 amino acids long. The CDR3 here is CASRGRTNAEAFF. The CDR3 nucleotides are TGTGCCAGCAGGGGACGGACGAACGCTGAAGCTTTCTTT. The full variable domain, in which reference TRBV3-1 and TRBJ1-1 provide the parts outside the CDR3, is DTAVSQTPKYLVTQMGNDKSIKCEQNLGHDTMYWYKQDSKKFLKIMFSYNNKELIINETVPNRFSPKSPDKAHLNLHINSLELGDSAVYFCASRGRTNAEAFFGQGTRLTVV.

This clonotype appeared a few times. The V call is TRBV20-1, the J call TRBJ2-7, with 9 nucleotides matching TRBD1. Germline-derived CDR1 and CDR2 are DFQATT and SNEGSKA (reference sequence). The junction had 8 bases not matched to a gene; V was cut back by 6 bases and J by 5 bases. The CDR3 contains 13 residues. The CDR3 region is CSAPWTGDNEQYF. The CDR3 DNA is TGCAGTGCCCCCTGGACAGGGGACAACGAGCAGTACTTC.

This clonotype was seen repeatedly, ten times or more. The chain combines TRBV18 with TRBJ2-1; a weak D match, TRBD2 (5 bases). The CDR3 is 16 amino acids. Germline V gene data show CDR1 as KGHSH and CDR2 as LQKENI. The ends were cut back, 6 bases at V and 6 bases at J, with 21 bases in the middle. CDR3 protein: CASSRDYNRGFNEQFF. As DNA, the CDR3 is TGTGCCAGCTCTCGAGACTACAACCGAGGATTCAATGAGCAGTTCTTC.

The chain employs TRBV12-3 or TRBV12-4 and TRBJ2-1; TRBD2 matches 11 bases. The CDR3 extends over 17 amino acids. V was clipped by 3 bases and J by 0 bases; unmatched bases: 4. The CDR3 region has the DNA TGTGCCAGCAGTTTGCGACTAGCGGGGACCTCCTACAATGAGCAGTTCTTC. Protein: CASSLRLAGTSYNEQFF.

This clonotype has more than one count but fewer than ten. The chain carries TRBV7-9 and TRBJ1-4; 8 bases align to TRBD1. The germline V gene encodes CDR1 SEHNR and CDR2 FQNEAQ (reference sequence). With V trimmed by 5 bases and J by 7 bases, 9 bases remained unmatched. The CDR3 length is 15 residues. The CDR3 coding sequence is TGTGCCAGCAGCGAAGGACAGGGTTTCTCTGAAAAACTGTTTTTT. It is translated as CASSEGQGFSEKLFF. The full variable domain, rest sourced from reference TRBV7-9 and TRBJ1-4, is DTGVSQNPRHKITKRGQNVTFRCDPISEHNRLYWYRQTLGQGPEFLTYFQNEAQLEKSRLLSDRFSAERPKGSFSTLEIQRTEQGDSAMYLCASSEGQGFSEKLFFGSGTQLSVL.

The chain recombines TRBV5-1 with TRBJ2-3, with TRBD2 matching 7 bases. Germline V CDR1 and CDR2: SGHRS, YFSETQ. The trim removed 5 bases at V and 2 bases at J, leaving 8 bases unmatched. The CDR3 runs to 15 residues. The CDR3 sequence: CASRPLAAPTDTQYF. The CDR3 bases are TGCGCCAGCAGACCTCTAGCGGCACCCACAGATACGCAGTATTTT.

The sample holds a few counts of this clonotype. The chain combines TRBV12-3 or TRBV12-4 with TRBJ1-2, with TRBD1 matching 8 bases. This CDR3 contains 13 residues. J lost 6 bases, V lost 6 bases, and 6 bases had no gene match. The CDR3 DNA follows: TGTGCCAGCAGCCACATGACAGGGGATGGCTACACCTTC. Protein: CASSHMTGDGYTF.

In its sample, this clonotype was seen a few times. The CDR3 loop is CASSQRTGETGELFF. The CDR3 nucleotides are TGTGCCAGCTCACAAAGGACAGGGGAGACCGGGGAGCTGTTTTTT. V is TRBV18 and J is TRBJ2-2, with TRBD1 matching 9 bases. CDR1 is KGHSH, CDR2 LQKENI, per germline. The trim removed 4 bases at V and 5 bases at J, leaving 5 bases unmatched. The CDR3 runs 15 residues.

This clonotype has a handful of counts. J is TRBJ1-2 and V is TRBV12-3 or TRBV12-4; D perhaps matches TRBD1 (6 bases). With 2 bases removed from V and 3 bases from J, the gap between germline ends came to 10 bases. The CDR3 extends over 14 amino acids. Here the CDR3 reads CASSLRAGDYGYTF. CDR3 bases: TGTGCCAGCAGTTTAAGGGCAGGGGACTATGGCTACACCTTC.

As DNA, the CDR3 is TGTGCCAGTAGTATAGTGGTGGGCAGGGGCACCGGGGAGCTGTTTTTT. Amino acids: CASSIVVGRGTGELFF. This chain links TRBV19 with TRBJ2-2; D is perhaps TRBD1 (6 bases). The CDR3 consists of 16 residues. Germline V CDR1 and CDR2: LNHDA, SQIVND (reference sequence). V was pared by 1 base and J by 4 bases, with 13 bases between.

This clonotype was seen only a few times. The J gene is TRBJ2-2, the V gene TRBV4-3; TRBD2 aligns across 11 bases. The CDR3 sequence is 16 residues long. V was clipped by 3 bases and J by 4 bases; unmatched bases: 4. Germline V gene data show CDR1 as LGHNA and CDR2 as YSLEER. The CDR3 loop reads CASSQEGLAVTGELFF. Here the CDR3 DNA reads TGCGCCAGCAGCCAGGAGGGACTAGCGGTCACCGGGGAGCTGTTTTTT.

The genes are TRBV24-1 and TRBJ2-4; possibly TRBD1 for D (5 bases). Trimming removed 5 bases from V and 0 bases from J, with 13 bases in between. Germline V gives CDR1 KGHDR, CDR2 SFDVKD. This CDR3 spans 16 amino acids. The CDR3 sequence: CATSVSTELAKNIQYF. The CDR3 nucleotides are TGTGCCACCAGTGTTTCGACAGAGCTAGCCAAAAACATTCAGTACTTC.

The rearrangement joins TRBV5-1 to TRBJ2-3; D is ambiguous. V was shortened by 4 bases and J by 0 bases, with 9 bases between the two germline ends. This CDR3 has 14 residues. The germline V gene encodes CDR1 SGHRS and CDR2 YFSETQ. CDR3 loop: CASSPTQSTDTQYF. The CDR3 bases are TGCGCCAGCAGCCCTACACAGAGCACAGATACGCAGTATTTT.

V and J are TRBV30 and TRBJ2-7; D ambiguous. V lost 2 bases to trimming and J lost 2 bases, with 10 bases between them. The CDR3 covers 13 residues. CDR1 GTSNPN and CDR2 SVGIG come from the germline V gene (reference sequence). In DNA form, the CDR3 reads TGTGCCTGGAGTCGAAGTCCAACCTACGAGCAGTACTTC. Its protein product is CAWSRSPTYEQYF.

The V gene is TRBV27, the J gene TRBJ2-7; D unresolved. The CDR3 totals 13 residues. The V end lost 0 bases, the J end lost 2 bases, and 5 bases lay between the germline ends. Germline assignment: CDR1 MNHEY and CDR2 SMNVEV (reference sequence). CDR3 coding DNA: TGTGCCAGCAGTTTATCCGGACCCTACGAGCAGTACGTC. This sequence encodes CASSLSGPYEQYV.

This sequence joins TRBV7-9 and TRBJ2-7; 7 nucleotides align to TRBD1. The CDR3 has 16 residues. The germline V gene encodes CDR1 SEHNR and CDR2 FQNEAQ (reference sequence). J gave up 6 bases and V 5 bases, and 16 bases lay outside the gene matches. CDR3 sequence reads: CASSIHLQGINFEQYF. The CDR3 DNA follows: TGTGCCAGCAGCATCCACCTACAGGGGATAAATTTCGAGCAGTACTTC.

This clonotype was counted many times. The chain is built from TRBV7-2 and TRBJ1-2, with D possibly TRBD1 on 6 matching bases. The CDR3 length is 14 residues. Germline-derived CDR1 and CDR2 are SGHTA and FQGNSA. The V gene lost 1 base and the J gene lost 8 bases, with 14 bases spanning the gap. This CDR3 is CASSLGTVSYGYTF. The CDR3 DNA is TGTGCCAGCAGCTTAGGGACAGTTAGTTACGGCTACACCTTC.

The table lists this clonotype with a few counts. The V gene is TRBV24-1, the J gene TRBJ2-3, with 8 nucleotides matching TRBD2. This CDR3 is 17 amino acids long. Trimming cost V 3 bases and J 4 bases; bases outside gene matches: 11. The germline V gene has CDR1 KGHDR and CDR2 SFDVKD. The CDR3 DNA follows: TGTGCCACCAGTGATGTATCAGCGGGAGTCTTTTCAGATACGCAGTATTTT. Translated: CATSDVSAGVFSDTQYF.

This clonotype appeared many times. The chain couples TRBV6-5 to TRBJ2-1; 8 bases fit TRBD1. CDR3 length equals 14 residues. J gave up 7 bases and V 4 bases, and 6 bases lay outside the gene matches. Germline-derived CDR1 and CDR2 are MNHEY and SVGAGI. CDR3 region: CASSWWTGTNEQFF. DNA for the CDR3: TGTGCCAGCAGTTGGTGGACAGGGACAAATGAGCAGTTCTTC.

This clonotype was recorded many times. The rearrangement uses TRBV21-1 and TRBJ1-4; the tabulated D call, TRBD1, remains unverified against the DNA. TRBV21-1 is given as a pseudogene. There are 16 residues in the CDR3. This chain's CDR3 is CASSKKTGSNNEKLFF. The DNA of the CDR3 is TGTGCCAGCAGCAAAAAGACAGGCTCAAATAATGAAAAACTGTTTTTT.

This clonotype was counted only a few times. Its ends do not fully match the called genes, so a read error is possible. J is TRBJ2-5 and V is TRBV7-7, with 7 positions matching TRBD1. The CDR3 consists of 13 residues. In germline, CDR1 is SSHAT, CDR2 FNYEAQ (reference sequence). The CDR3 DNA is TGTGCTAGCAGCTTAGCGTCCGGGACAGAACTTTTCTTC. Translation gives CASSLASGTELFF.

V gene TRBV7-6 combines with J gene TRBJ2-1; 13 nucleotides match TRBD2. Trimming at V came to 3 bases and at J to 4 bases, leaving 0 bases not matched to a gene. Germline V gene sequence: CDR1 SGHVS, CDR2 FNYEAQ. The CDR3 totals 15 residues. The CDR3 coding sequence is TGTGCCAGCAGCTTGACTAGCGGGAGGTACAATGAGCAGTTCTTC. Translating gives CASSLTSGRYNEQFF.

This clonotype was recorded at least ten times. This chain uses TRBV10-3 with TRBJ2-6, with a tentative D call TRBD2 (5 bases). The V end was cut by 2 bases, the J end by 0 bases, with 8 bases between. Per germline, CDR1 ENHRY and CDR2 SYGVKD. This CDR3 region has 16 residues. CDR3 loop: CAISEEGYSGANVLTF. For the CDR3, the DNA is TGTGCCATCAGTGAGGAGGGCTACTCTGGGGCCAACGTCCTGACTTTC.

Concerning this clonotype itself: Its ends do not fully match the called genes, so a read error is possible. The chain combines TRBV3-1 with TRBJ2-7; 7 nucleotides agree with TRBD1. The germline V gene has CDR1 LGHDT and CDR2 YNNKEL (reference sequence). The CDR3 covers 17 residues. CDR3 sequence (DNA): TGTGCCAGCACCCAAGCCCACTACAGGGGAACAAGGAACGAGCAGTACTTC. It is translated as CASTQAHYRGTRNEQYF.

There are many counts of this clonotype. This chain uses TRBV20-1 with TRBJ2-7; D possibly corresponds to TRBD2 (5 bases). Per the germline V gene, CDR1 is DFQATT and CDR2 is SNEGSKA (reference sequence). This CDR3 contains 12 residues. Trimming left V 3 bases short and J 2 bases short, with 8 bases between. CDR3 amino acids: CSARTTTYEQYF. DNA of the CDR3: TGCAGTGCTAGGACTACTACCTACGAGCAGTACTTC.